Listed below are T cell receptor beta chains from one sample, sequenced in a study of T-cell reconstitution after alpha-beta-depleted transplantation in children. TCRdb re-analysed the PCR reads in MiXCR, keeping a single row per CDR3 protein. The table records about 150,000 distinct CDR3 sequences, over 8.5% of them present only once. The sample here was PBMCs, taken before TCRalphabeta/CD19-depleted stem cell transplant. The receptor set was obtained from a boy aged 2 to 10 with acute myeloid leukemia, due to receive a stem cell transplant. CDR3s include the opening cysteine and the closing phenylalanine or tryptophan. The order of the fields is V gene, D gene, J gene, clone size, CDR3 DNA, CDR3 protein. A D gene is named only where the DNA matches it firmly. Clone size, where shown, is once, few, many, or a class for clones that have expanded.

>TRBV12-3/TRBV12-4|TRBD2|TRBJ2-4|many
TGTGCCAGCAGTCCCCAGCGGGACTTAGCCAAAAACATTCAGTACTTC
CASSPQRDLAKNIQYF
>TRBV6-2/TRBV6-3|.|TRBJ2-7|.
TGTGCCAGCAGTGCAGGGTCCCTACAAATCGAGCAGTACTTC
CASSAGSLQIEQYF
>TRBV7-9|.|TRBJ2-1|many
TGTGCCAGCAGCGTGCTCAATGAGCAGTTCTTC
CASSVLNEQFF
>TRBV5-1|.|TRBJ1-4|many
TGCGCCAGCAGCTTGGTGGTAGGGGAAAAACTGTTTTTT
CASSLVVGEKLFF
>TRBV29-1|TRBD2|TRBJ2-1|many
TGCAGCGTTGATCTAGCGGTCTACAATGAGCAGTTCTTC
CSVDLAVYNEQFF
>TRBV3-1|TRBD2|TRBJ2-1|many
TGTGCCAGCAGCCCCGGACTAGAAGGGGTCAATGAGCAGTTCTTC
CASSPGLEGVNEQFF
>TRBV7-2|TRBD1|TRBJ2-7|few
TGTGCCAGCAACCAACAGACAGGGGGCCTTTCCGAGCAGTACTTC
CASNQQTGGLSEQYF
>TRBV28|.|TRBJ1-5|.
TGTGCCAGCTGTATGCCTAGCGCCCTCACAGATACGCAGCATTTT
CASCMPSALTDTQHF
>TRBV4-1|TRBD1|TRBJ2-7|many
TGCGCCAGCAGCCAGTTGGGACAGAGTTACGAGCAGTACTTC
CASSQLGQSYEQYF
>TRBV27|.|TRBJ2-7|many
TGTGCCAGCAGTGGAGGCTACGAGCAGTACTTC
CASSGGYEQYF
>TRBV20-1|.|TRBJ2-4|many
TGCAGTGCCTTCCCGAGCTCGGGGATTCAGTACTTC
CSAFPSSGIQYF
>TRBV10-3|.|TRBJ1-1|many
TGTGCCATCAGTGAGTCTCCCAGGGACACTGAAGCTTTCTTT
CAISESPRDTEAFF
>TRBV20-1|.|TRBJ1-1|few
TGCAGTGCTAGTGCCGGTACAGGGAAAGAGGGCACTGAAGCTTTCTTT
CSASAGTGKEGTEAFF
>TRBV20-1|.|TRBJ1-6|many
TGCAGTGCTAGAGGCAGGGAGGAATCACCCCTCCACTTT
CSARGREESPLHF
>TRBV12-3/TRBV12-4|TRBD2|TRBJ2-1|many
TGTGCCACCGGGACTAGCGGGGCCCCCTCCTACAATGAGCAGTTCTTC
CATGTSGAPSYNEQFF
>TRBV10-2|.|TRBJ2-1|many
TGCGCCAGCAGTGAGTCGGTCCCCAATGAGCAGTTCTTC
CASSESVPNEQFF
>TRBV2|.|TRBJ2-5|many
TGTGCCAGCAGGATTGGAGAGACCCAGTACTTC
CASRIGETQYF
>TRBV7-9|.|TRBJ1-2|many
TGTGCCAGCAGCTTTCTTAACAGTCCTGAGGGGGGCTACACCTTC
CASSFLNSPEGGYTF
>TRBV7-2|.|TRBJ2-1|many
TGTGCCAGCAGCTTAGGGTCGGCCCCCTACAATGAGCAGTTCTTC
CASSLGSAPYNEQFF
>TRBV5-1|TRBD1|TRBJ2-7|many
TGCGCCAGCAGCTCAGGACAGGCTCCCTACGAGCAGTACTTC
CASSSGQAPYEQYF
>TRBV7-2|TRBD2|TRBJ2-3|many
TGTGCCAGCAGCCCGCAAGTAGCGGGGGGCACAGATACGCAGTATTTT
CASSPQVAGGTDTQYF
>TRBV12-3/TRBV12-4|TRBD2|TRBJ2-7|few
TGTGCCAGCAGTTTAGGTTTTAGTTTAATCAGCGGGATCACCTACGAGCAGTACTTC
CASSLGFSLISGITYEQYF
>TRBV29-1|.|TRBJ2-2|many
TGCAGCGTGTCTGATCTCACCGGGGAGCTGTTTTTT
CSVSDLTGELFF
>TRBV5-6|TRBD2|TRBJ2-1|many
TGTGCCAGCAGCTTGTCCCTAGCGGGAGGACTCTTCTACAATGAGCAGTTCTTC
CASSLSLAGGLFYNEQFF
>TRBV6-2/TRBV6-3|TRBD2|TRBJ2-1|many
TGTGCCAGCAGCCCGGGGGGGAGGGTCGAAGAGCAGTTCTTC
CASSPGGRVEEQFF
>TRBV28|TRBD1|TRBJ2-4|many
TGTGCCAGCAGTATACGACAGGGGGCGGCCAAAAACATTCAGTACTTC
CASSIRQGAAKNIQYF
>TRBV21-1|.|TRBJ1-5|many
TGTGCCAGCAGCAAAGCTGAGGACAGGTCGGCCCAGCATTTT
CASSKAEDRSAQHF
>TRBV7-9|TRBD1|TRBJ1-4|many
TGTGCCAGCAGCCGATTACCGGGACAGGGGAGAATAAAACTGTTTTTT
CASSRLPGQGRIKLFF
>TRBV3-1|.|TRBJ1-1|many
TGTGCCAGCAGCCAACGGAACACTGAAGCTTTCTTT
CASSQRNTEAFF
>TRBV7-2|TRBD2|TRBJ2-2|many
TGTGCCAGCACCGGGACTAGCATTGCCGGGGAGCTGTTTTTT
CASTGTSIAGELFF
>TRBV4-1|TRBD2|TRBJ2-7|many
TGCGCCAGCAGCCCGCCCGGTCTAGCGGGAGTGAACGAGCAGTACTTC
CASSPPGLAGVNEQYF
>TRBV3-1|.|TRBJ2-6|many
TGTGCCAGCAGCCAAGATCGGCAGGCTGGGGCCAACGTCCTGACTTTC
CASSQDRQAGANVLTF
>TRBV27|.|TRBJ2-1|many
TGTGCCAGCAGTTTAGGACTGACTATGGGATATGAGCAGTTCTTC
CASSLGLTMGYEQFF
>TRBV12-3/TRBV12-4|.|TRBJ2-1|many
TGTGCCAGCAGTTTAGGGAGCCACAATGAGCAGTTCTTC
CASSLGSHNEQFF
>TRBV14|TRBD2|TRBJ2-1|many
TGTGCCAGCAGCCAGGGGTCCCTTCGCGGGACTAGCGGGAGCAAATACAATGAGCAGTTCTTC
CASSQGSLRGTSGSKYNEQFF
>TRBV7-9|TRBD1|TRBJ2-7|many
TGTGCCAGCAGTTCGAGTTGGGGGACAGGGTACGACGAGCAGTACTTC
CASSSSWGTGYDEQYF
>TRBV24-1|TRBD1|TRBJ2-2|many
TGTGCCACCAGTGATCTTGACAGGGGTGACACCGGGGAGCTGTTTTTT
CATSDLDRGDTGELFF
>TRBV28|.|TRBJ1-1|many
TGTGCCAGCAGGGAAAGAGGGACACCTCCTGAAGCTTTCTTT
CASRERGTPPEAFF
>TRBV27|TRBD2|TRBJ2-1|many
TGTGCCAGCAGTTGGGTACGGGAGGAAAACAATGAGCAGTTCTTC
CASSWVREENNEQFF
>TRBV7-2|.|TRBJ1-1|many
TGTGCCAGCAGCTACCAAGGGGTCCCGAACACTGAAGCTTTCTTT
CASSYQGVPNTEAFF
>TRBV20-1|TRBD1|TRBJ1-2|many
TGCAGTGCTACCTGGACAGGGAACTATGGCTACACCTTC
CSATWTGNYGYTF
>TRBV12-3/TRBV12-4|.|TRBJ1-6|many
TGTGCCAGCACCCTGGCGGGTGGAAATTCACCCCTCCACTTT
CASTLAGGNSPLHF
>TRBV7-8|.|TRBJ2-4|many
TGTGCCAGCAGCTTCGTAGGAAGGGGGGGGGGAAACATTCAGTACTTC
CASSFVGRGGGNIQYF
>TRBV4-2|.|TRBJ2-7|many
TGTGCCAGCAGCCAGGACAGCAGTTACGAGCAGTACTTC
CASSQDSSYEQYF
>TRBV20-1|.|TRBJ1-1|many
TGCAGTGCTAGGCGTCAGAACACTGAAGCTTTCTTT
CSARRQNTEAFF
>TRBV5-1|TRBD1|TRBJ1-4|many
TGCGCCAGCAGCTGGGGGACAGTTGCAACTAATGAAAAACTGTTTTTT
CASSWGTVATNEKLFF
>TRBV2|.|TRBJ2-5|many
TGTGCCAGCGGCGGTCGGGGTTACACATTGACCCAGTACTTC
CASGGRGYTLTQYF
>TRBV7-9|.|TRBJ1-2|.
TGTGCCAGCAGCTACACGGGATTGGATGGCTACACCTTC
CASSYTGLDGYTF
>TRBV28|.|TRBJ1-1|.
TGTGCCAGCAGCCCGGGACCGCCTGCGGAAGCTTTCTTC
CASSPGPPAEAFF
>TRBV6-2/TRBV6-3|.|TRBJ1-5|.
TGTGCCAGCAGTTACTCTTTTTGGGACATCAAGACACAGCCCCAGCATTTT
CASSYSFWDIKTQPQHF
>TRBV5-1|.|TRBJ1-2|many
TGCGCCAGCAGTTGGAACATGCCGAGTCCGGATGGCTACACCTTC
CASSWNMPSPDGYTF
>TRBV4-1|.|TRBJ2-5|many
TGCGCCAGCGGACGGGTAGGGAGCGTCCAAGAGACCCAGTACTTC
CASGRVGSVQETQYF
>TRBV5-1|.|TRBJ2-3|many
TGCGCCAGCAGCTTGGAGGGGGAGGTCGGTACGCAGTATTTT
CASSLEGEVGTQYF
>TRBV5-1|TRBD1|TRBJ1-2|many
TGCGCCAGCAGCACGGGACAGGGCAACTATGGCTACACCTTC
CASSTGQGNYGYTF